This T cell receptor beta chain was obtained from a study of regulatory T cells in long-lasting Graves disease. Background on the study: Patients met the persistent Graves' disease definition after over 5 years of antithyroid drugs with positive TSH receptor antibodies. Study results and caveats: Persistent Graves' patients showed reduced TCR diversity versus newly diagnosed patients. Among samples with persistent disease, TRBV28, TRBJ1-2 and TRBJ2-5 were favored.

The CDR3 runs 15 residues. CDR1 and CDR2 from the germline V gene are SEHNR and FQNEAQ (reference sequence). Trimming cost V 4 bases and J 5 bases, with 17 bases left between them. iRepertoire HTBI primers and Arm-PCR of CDR3 regions built TCR beta libraries. Using its own MiXCR run on the multiplex PCR reads, TCRdb lists one record per CDR3 protein. The repertoire holds roughly 700,000 distinct CDR3 sequences, with roughly 30% as singletons. Concerning this clonotype: Its antigen is undetermined.

Time point indicated: persistent/refractory GD, antithyroid drugs over 5 years with positive TRAb. RNA isolated from PBMCs was used to make the TCR library. V gene TRBV7-9 combines with J gene TRBJ1-1, with D perhaps TRBD1 (5 bases). The specimen comprised peripheral blood mononuclear cells (PBMCs), sampled when the disease was refractory, from a patient treated with antithyroid drugs. This receptor was obtained from a female donor with Graves disease. The CDR3 loop is CASSWAEGGGTEAFF. The CDR3, as DNA: TGTGCCAGCAGCTGGGCGGAGGGCGGGGGGACTGAAGCTTTCTTT.